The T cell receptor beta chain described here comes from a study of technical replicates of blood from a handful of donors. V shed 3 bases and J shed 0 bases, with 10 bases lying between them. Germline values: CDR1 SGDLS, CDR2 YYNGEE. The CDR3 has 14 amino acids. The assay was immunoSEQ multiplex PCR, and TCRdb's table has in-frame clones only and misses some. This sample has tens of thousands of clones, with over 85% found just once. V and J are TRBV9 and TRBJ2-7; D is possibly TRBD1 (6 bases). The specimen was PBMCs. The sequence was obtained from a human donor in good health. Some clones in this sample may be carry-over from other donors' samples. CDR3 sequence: CASSDRDNSYEQYF. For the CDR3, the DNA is TGTGCCAGCAGCGACCGGGACAACTCCTACGAGCAGTACTTC.